The entry below describes one TCR beta chain. The specificity of this receptor is unknown. No per-base quality is available; no much larger clone lies one base away. This sample stems from a study of preoperative IRX-2 immunotherapy in early breast cancer (dated by TCRdb to the late 2010s). This sample's treatment or condition label indicates: preoperative locoregional IRX-2 cytokine immunotherapy. The samples were obtained from a phase Ib study that tested preoperative, locoregional IRX-2 cytokine immunotherapy designed to prime immune responses. Before surgery, IRX-2 was given to the donors, who were patients with early-stage breast cancer. The library was generated by the immunoSEQ multiplex PCR assay. The table was pulled from immuneACCESS by TCRdb, which kept in-frame rearrangements only. Such tables lose some clones; where checked, under half of the loss comes from unresolved V genes, and the rest has no known cause. Recorded for this sample are fewer than 5,000 clones; approximately 67% of them occurred a single time. 15% of the sample belongs to the ten largest clones.

Inclusive of the bounding cysteine and phenylalanine, the CDR3 is 16 residues long. Only CDR3 DNA remains: 48 bases, in frame from the first base. The germline V gene provides CDR1 MNHGY and CDR2 SAAAGT. V loses 7 bases of germline sequence and J loses 6 bases, and the interval between the two ends is 24 bases. The V gene is TRBV6-8 and the J gene is TRBJ1-2, with the D gene not clear enough to name. This receptor was taken from a human donor with breast cancer. The sample consisted of tumor tissue, taken after IRX-2 immunotherapy. The DNA reads as follows: TGTGCCAGCACCATTACGATGTCAGGAGCCTGGAATGGCTACACCTTC. This sequence encodes CASTITMSGAWNGYTF.